This T cell receptor beta chain was sequenced for a study of cytotoxic CD8 clonotypes in ibrutinib-treated CLL. The CDR3 loop spans 15 amino acids. Germline CDR1 and CDR2: MNHEY and SMNVEV (reference sequence). V lost 4 bases and J lost 3; bases outside the gene matches: 7. Measured with immunoSEQ multiplex PCR; TCRdb has only the in-frame clones, and not every one. The data contain about 250,000 clones, roughly 74% of them seen just once; the ten biggest clones take up approximately 15%. This clone occurred a few times. The chain uses TRBV27 and TRBJ1-2; the match to TRBD1 covers 8 bases. The receptor was derived from a human donor with chronic lymphocytic leukemia. Source: PBMCs, taken after 24 months of ibrutinib treatment. The CDR3 DNA reads TGTGCCAGCAGTTCCGGGACAGGCAGGGACTATGGCTACACCTTC. It yields the protein CASSSGTGRDYGYTF.